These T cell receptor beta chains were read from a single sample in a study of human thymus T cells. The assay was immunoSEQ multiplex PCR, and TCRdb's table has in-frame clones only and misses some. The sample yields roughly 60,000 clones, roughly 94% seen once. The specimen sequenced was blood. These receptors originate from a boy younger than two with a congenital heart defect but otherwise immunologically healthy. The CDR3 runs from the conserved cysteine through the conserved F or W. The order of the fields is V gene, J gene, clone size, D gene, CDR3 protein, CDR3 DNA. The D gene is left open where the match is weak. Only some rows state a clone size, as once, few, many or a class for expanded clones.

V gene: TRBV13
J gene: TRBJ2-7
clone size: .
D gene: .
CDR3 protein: CASSPGPPYEQYF
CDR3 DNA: TGTGCCAGCAGCCCCGGGCCTCCCTACGAGCAGTACTTC

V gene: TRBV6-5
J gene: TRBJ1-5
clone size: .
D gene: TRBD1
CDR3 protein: CASSQRTGADQPQHF
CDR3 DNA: TGTGCCAGCAGTCAGCGGACAGGGGCCGATCAGCCCCAGCATTTT

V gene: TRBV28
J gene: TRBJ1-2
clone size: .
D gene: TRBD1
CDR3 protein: CASSLLTQGAGYTF
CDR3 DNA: TGTGCCAGCAGTTTATTAACGCAGGGGGCCGGCTACACCTTC

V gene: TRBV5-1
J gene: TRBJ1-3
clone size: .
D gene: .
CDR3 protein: CASSPAPRDGSGNTIYF
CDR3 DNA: TGCGCCAGCAGCCCAGCCCCTCGTGACGGCTCTGGAAACACCATATATTTT

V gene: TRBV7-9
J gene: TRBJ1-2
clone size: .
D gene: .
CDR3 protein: CASSFGRTNYGYTF
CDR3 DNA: TGTGCCAGCAGCTTTGGGCGGACAAACTATGGCTACACCTTC

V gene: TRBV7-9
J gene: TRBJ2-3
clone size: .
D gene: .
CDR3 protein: CASSLGWGPNGDTQYF
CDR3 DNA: TGTGCCAGCAGCTTAGGGTGGGGACCAAACGGGGATACGCAGTATTTT

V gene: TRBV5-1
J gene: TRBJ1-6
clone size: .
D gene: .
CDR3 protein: CASSLGPQRSYNSPLHF
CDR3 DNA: TGCGCCAGCAGCTTGGGGCCCCAACGCTCCTATAATTCACCCCTCCACTTT

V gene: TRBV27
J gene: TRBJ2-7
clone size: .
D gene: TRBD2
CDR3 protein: CASSLVLAGGPYEQYF
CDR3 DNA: TGTGCCAGCAGTTTGGTCCTAGCGGGAGGGCCCTACGAGCAGTACTTC

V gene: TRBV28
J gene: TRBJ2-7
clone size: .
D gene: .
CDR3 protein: CASSLRDFPTYEQYF
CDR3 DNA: TGTGCCAGCAGTCTCCGGGACTTTCCTACCTACGAGCAGTACTTC

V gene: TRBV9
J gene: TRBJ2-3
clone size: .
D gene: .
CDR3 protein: CASSVGVPSATDTQYF
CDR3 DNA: TGTGCCAGCAGCGTAGGGGTTCCTAGCGCGACAGATACGCAGTATTTT

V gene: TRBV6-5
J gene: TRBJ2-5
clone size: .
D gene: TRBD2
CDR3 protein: CASSYTGGAGETQYF
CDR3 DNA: TGTGCCAGCAGTTACACCGGGGGGGCGGGTGAGACCCAGTACTTC

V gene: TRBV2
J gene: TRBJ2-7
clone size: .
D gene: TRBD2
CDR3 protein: CASSGRGAGADYEQYF
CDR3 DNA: TGTGCCAGCAGTGGCCGGGGAGCGGGGGCCGACTACGAGCAGTACTTC

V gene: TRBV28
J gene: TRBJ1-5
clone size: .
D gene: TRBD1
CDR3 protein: CASTSGQGNQPQHF
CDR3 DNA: TGTGCCAGCACCTCGGGACAGGGCAATCAGCCCCAGCATTTT

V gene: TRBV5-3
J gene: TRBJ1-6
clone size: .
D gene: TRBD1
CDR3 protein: CARSQDRDVRSYNSPLHF
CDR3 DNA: TGTGCCAGAAGTCAGGACAGGGATGTTCGGTCCTATAATTCACCCCTCCACTTT

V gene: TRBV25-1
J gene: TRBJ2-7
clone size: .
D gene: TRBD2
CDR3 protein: CASSESGTSSYEQYF
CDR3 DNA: TGTGCCAGCAGTGAATCCGGGACTAGCTCCTACGAGCAGTACTTC

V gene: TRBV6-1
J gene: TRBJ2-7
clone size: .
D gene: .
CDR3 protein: CASSGLRLERREQYF
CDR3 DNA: TGTGCCAGCAGTGGGCTCAGGCTCGAGCGACGCGAGCAGTACTTC

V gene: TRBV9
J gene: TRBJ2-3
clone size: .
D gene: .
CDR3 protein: CASSVNGGRTDTQYF
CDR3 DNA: TGTGCCAGCAGCGTAAACGGGGGCCGCACAGATACGCAGTATTTT

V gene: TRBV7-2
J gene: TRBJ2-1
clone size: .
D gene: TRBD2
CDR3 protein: CASSLDAGGPSYNEQFF
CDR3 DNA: TGTGCCAGCAGCTTAGACGCGGGGGGGCCTTCTTACAATGAGCAGTTCTTC

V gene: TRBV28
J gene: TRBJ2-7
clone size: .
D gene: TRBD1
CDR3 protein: CASTPQGGTYEQYF
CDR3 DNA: TGTGCCAGCACCCCACAGGGGGGAACCTACGAGCAGTACTTC

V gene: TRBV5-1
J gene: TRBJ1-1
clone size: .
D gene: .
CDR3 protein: CASSMRTANTEAFF
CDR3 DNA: TGCGCCAGCAGCATGAGGACAGCGAACACTGAAGCTTTCTTT

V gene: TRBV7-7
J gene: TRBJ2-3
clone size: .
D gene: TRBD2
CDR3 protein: CASSSGLAGGADTQYF
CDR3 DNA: TGTGCTAGCAGCTCTGGACTAGCGGGAGGGGCAGATACGCAGTATTTT

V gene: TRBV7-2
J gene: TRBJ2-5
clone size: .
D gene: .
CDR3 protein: CASSLRGRLQETQYF
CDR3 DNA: TGTGCCAGCAGCTTAAGAGGGCGCCTCCAAGAGACCCAGTACTTC

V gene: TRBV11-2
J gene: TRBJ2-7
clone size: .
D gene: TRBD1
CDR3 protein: CASSSQGLVEQYF
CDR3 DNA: TGTGCCAGCAGCTCACAGGGGCTGGTCGAGCAGTACTTC

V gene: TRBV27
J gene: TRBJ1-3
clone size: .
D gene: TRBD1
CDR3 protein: CASGLQGGDTIYF
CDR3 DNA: TGTGCCAGCGGGCTACAGGGGGGAGACACCATATATTTT

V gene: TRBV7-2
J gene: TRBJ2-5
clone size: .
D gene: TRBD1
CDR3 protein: CASSQRTGAQETQYF
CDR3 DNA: TGTGCCAGCAGCCAAAGGACAGGGGCGCAAGAGACCCAGTACTTC

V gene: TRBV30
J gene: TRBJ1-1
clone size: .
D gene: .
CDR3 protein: CAWSVRRGADAEAFF
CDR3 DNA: TGTGCCTGGAGTGTACGTCGGGGGGCTGACGCTGAAGCTTTCTTT

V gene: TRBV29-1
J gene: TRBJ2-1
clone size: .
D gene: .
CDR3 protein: CSVARNYNEQFF
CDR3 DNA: TGCAGCGTTGCCCGGAATTACAATGAGCAGTTCTTC

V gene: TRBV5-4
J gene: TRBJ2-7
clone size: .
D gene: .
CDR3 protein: CASSSGLSYEQYF
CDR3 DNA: TGTGCCAGCAGCTCGGGACTGTCCTACGAGCAGTACTTC

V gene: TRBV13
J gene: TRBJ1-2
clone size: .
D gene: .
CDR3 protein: CASSLPRDRVDGYTF
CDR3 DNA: TGTGCCAGCAGCTTACCACGGGACCGAGTGGATGGCTACACCTTC

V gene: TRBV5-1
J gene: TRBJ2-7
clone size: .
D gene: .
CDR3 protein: CASSLGGSGSSYEQYF
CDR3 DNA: TGCGCCAGCAGCTTGGGGGGTAGCGGAAGCTCCTACGAGCAGTACTTC

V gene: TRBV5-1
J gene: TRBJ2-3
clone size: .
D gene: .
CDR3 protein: CASSVRQGTDTQYF
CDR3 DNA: TGCGCCAGCAGCGTCCGACAGGGCACAGATACGCAGTATTTT

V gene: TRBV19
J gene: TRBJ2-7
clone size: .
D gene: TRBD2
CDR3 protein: CASRVAGQRGEQYF
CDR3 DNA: TGTGCCAGTAGGGTAGCGGGTCAACGGGGCGAGCAGTACTTC

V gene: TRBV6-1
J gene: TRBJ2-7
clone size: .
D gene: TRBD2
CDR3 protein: CASIGAGRYEQYF
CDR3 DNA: TGTGCCAGCATCGGAGCGGGGAGGTACGAGCAGTACTTC

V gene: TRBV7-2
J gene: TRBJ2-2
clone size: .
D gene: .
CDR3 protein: CASSPRTFGELFF
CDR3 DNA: TGTGCCAGCAGCCCCCGGACGTTCGGGGAGCTGTTTTTT

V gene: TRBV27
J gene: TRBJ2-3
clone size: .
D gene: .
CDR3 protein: CASSSRRSTDTQYF
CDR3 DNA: TGTGCCAGCAGTTCGCGGAGGTCCACAGATACGCAGTATTTT

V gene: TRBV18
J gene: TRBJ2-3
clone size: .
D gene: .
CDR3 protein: CASSPVLTSTDTQYF
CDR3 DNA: TGTGCCAGCTCACCGGTGCTGACTAGCACAGATACGCAGTATTTT

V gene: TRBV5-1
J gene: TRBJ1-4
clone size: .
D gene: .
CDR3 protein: CASSSGGSTNEKLFF
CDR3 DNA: TGCGCCAGCAGCTCCGGGGGGTCAACTAATGAAAAACTGTTTTTT

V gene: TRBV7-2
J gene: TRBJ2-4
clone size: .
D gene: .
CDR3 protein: CASSLATTVLAKNIQYF
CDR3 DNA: TGTGCCAGCAGCTTAGCTACGACAGTTTTAGCCAAAAACATTCAGTACTTC

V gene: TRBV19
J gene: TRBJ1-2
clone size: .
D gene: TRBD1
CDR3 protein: CASSKTGGVYTF
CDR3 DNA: TGTGCCAGTAGTAAGACAGGGGGAGTCTACACCTTC

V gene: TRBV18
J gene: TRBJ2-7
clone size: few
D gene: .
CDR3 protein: CASSHGQSSYEQYF
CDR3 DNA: TGTGCCAGCTCACACGGACAGTCCTCCTACGAGCAGTACTTC

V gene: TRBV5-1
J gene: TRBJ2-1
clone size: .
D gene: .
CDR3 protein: CASSLGVGSRDYNEQFF
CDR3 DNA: TGCGCCAGCAGCTTAGGTGTGGGCTCCCGGGATTACAATGAGCAGTTCTTC

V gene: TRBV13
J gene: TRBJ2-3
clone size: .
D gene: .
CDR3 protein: CASSLGDQFPTDTQYF
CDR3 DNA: TGTGCCAGCAGCTTAGGAGACCAATTCCCCACAGATACGCAGTATTTT

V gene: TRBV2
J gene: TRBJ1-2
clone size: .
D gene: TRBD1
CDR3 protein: CASSEDRTGALYGYTF
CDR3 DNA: TGTGCCAGCAGTGAAGACCGGACAGGAGCCCTCTATGGCTACACCTTC

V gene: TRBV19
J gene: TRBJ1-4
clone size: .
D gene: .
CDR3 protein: CASSITIRARKEKLFF
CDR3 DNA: TGTGCCAGTAGTATAACAATCCGCGCTCGGAAGGAAAAACTGTTTTTT

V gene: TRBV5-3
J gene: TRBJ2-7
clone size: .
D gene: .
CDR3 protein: CARSLKGTSYEQYF
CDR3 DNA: TGTGCCAGAAGCTTGAAGGGGACCTCCTACGAGCAGTACTTC

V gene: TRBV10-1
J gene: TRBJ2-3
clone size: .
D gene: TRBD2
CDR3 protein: CASSPGTSGTDTQYF
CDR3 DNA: TGCGCCAGCAGCCCCGGGACTAGCGGCACAGATACGCAGTATTTT

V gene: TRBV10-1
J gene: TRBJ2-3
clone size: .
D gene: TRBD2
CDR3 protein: CASSESRAGGSDTQYF
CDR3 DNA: TGCGCCAGCAGTGAGTCGCGGGCGGGAGGATCGGATACGCAGTATTTT

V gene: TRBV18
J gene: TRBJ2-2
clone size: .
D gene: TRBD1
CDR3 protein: CASSPGQATGELFF
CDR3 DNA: TGTGCCAGCTCACCAGGACAGGCCACCGGGGAGCTGTTTTTT